This TCR beta chain was profiled in a study of shared clonotypes between healthy human individuals. Libraries were prepared by immunoSEQ multiplex PCR; TCRdb keeps only in-frame clonotypes and omits some of them. The sample consists of a few million clones, roughly 90% of them appearing once. Per the germline V gene, CDR1 is LGHNT and CDR2 is FRNRAP. This CDR3 is built from 16 residues. With V trimmed by 7 bases and J by 2 bases, 12 bases remained unmatched. The V call is TRBV12-5, the J call TRBJ2-3; 7 positions agree with TRBD2. Input material: naive CD4+ T cells from PBMCs. The subset here: CD45RA+ positively selected. This clonotype was sampled from a man aged 18-30 years in good health. Some clones in this sample may be carry-over from other donors' samples. CDR3 region: CASASSTSAITDTQYF. The CDR3 DNA is TGTGCTAGTGCCTCTAGCACTAGCGCTATCACAGATACGCAGTATTTT.